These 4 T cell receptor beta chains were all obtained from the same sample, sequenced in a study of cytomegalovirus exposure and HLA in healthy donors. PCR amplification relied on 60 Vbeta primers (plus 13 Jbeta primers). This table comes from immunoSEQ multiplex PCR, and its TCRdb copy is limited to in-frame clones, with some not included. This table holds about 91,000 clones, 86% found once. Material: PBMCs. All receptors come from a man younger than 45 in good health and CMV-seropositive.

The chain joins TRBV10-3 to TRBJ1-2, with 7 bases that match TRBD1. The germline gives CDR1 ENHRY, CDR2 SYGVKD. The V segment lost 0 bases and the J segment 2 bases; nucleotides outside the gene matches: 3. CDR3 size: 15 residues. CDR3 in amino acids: CAISESPTGNYGYTF. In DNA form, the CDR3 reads TGTGCCATCAGTGAGTCCCCGACAGGGAACTATGGCTACACCTTC.

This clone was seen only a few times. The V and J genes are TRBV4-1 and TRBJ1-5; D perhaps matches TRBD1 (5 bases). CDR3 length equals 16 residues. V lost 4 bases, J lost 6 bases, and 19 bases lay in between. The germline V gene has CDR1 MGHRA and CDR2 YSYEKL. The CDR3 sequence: CASSPGRPPGSQPQHF. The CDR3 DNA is TGCGCCAGCAGCCCCGGGAGGCCACCAGGGAGTCAGCCCCAGCATTTT.

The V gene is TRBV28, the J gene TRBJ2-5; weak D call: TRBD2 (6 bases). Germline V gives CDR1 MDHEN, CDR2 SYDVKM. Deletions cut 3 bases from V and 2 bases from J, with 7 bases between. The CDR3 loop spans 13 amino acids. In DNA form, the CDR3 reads TGTGCCAGCAGTTTTGCGGGGCAAGAGACCCAGTACTTC. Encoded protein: CASSFAGQETQYF.

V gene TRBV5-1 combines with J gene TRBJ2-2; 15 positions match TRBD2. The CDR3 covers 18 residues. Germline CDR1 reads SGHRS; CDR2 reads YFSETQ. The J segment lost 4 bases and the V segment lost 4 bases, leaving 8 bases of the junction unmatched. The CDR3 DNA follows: TGCGCCAGCAGCCAGGGGACTAGCGGGAGGAGGATCACCGGGGAGCTGTTTTTT. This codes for CASSQGTSGRRITGELFF.